The 18 T cell receptor beta chains in this list originate from one sample, sequenced in a study of early T cells in non-severe SARS-CoV-2 infection. From the 5' RACE reads, TCRdb called clonotypes with MiXCR, one entry per CDR3 protein. The sample includes about 55,000 distinct CDR3 sequences, 5.5% to 8.5% seen only once; the top ten take 5.8%. This material consisted of whole blood, taken at baseline. Receptors were obtained from an adult who was a healthcare worker with PCR-confirmed SARS-CoV-2 infection or an uninfected control (not recorded which).

Ten or more counts support this clonotype. J is TRBJ2-7 and V is TRBV28; D uncertain. Germline V CDR1 and CDR2: MDHEN, SYDVKM. CDR3 size: 15 residues. Trimming removed 2 bases at V and 0 bases at J, with 11 bases between. The CDR3 nucleotides read TGTGCCAGCAGTTTAAACGGCCAGAGCTCCTACGAGCAGTACTTC. As protein: CASSLNGQSSYEQYF. Drawing the rest from reference TRBV28 and TRBJ2-7, the complete variable domain is DVKVTQSSRYLVKRTGEKVFLECVQDMDHENMFWYRQDPGLGLRLIYFSYDVKMKEKGDIPEGYSVSREKKERFSLILESASTNQTSMYLCASSLNGQSSYEQYFGPGTRLTVT.

Worth noting for this clonotype: A much larger clone lies one base from this, so it may be a read error. Here the CDR3 omits its conserved ending phenylalanine or tryptophan, so a read error is the likely source. The CDR3 protein is CASSRDRNTEAFL. CDR3 sequence (DNA): TGTGCCAGCAGCCGGGACAGGAACACTGAAGCTTTCCTT. The gene calls are TRBV7-8 and TRBJ1-1, with 7 positions matching TRBD1. V lost 5 bases and J lost 1; bases outside the gene matches: 1. This CDR3 is 13 amino acids long. The germline gives CDR1 SGHVS, CDR2 FQNEAQ.

V usage is TRBV28 and J usage is TRBJ2-5; 13 bases agree with TRBD2. The germline CDR1 and CDR2 sequences are MDHEN and SYDVKM. V trimming: 1 base; J trimming: 5 bases; junction bases outside the gene matches: 7. The CDR3 extends over 17 amino acids. CDR3 in amino acids: CASSLSTSGGFWETQYF. DNA for the CDR3: TGTGCCAGCAGTTTATCGACTAGCGGGGGGTTTTGGGAGACCCAGTACTTC.

This clonotype turned up a few times. V usage is TRBV7-8 and J usage is TRBJ2-1; TRBD2 matches 7 bases. CDR1 and CDR2 from the germline V gene are SGHVS and FQNEAQ. CDR3 length equals 16 residues. J lost 0 bases, V lost 3 bases, and 5 bases had no gene match. DNA for the CDR3: TGTGCCAGCAGCTTCCGGGCGGGGGTCTCCTACAATGAGCAGTTCTTC. Its translation: CASSFRAGVSYNEQFF. The full variable domain, rest sourced from reference TRBV7-8 and TRBJ2-1, is GAGVSQSPRYKVAKRGQDVALRCDPISGHVSLFWYQQALGQGPEFLTYFQNEAQLDKSGLPSDRFFAERPEGSVSTLKIQRTQQEDSAVYLCASSFRAGVSYNEQFFGPGTRLTVL.

This chain links TRBV3-1 with TRBJ2-1, with 12 bases identical to TRBD2. Germline V gene data show CDR1 as LGHDT and CDR2 as YNNKEL (reference sequence). The CDR3 has 14 residues. V lost 4 bases, J lost 13 bases, and 8 bases stayed unmatched. CDR3 in DNA: TGTGCCAGCAGCCTCCGACTAGCGGGGGCCTCACAGTTCTTC. Protein: CASSLRLAGASQFF.

Ten or more counts support this clonotype. One end of the junction is discordant with germline, which a read error may explain. The V call is TRBV6-1, the J call TRBJ1-6, with TRBD1 as a possible D gene (5 bases). Germline CDR1 is MNHNS and CDR2 is SASEGT. The CDR3 extends over 13 amino acids. The CDR3 reads CASSEDSVWPLHF. The CDR3 nucleotides read TGTGCCAGCAGCGAAGACAGTGTATGGCCCCTCCACTTT.

This clonotype was detected many times. CDR3 coding DNA: TGTGCCAGCAGCTTAGTGCCAAGAATAGAGACCCAGTACTTC. This codes for CASSLVPRIETQYF. The chain is built from TRBV7-2 and TRBJ2-5, with D unresolved. Germline CDR1 reads SGHTA; CDR2 reads FQGNSA. The ends were cut back, 1 base at V and 4 bases at J, with 10 bases in the middle. CDR3 length equals 14 residues.

CDR3 DNA sequence: TGTGCCAGCAGGCCGGGGTTGGAGAGGGAGACCCAGTACTTC. Encoded protein: CASRPGLERETQYF. The genes are TRBV2 and TRBJ2-5, with D possibly matching TRBD2 (5 bases). Trimming took 6 bases from V and 5 from J, leaving 16 bases between them. The CDR3 is 14 amino acids. The V gene's germline CDR1 is SNHLY and CDR2 FYNNEI.

A few counts support this clonotype. J is TRBJ2-4 and V is TRBV4-3; a weak D match, TRBD1 (5 bases). The CDR3 has 15 residues. Germline loops: CDR1 LGHNA, CDR2 YSLEER. Trimming stripped 0 bases from V and 3 bases from J, with 9 bases between. CDR3 sequence: CASSQDRQGKNIQYF. The CDR3, as DNA: TGCGCCAGCAGCCAAGATAGGCAGGGCAAAAACATTCAGTACTTC.

This clonotype was recorded a few times. This rearrangement joins TRBV6-6 to TRBJ1-4; tentatively, D is TRBD1 (5 bases). CDR1 MNHNY and CDR2 SVGAGI come from the germline V gene (reference sequence). The CDR3 loop spans 16 amino acids. The V gene lost 0 bases and the J gene lost 4 bases, with 12 bases spanning the gap. The CDR3 nucleotides read TGTGCCAGCAGTTACTCGACCAGGGCGGGTAATGAAAAACTGTTTTTT. Its translation is CASSYSTRAGNEKLFF.

This clonotype has ten or more counts. The V call is TRBV29-1, the J call TRBJ1-4; 7 positions agree with TRBD1. The CDR3 is 14 amino acids. Germline V gives CDR1 SQVTM, CDR2 ANQGSEA. The junction had 5 bases not matched to a gene; V was cut back by 4 bases and J by 3 bases. CDR3 DNA: TGCAGCGTTGGATATGGGACAGCTAATGAAAAACTGTTTTTT. Residues: CSVGYGTANEKLFF.

The table lists this clonotype with a few counts. V is TRBV5-1 and J is TRBJ1-2; 7 bases fit TRBD1. V lost 5 bases to trimming and J lost 2 bases; unmatched junction nucleotides: 9. The CDR3 runs 15 residues. CDR1 SGHRS and CDR2 YFSETQ come from the germline V gene. CDR3 in DNA: TGCGCCAGCAGTTCCGGACAGGTGGGGAACTATGGCTACACCTTC. The encoded protein is CASSSGQVGNYGYTF.

Many counts were recorded for this clonotype. This chain connects TRBV4-3 to TRBJ2-7, with D hard to call. CDR1 is LGHNA, CDR2 YSLEER, per germline. CDR3 length: 16 residues. Trimming took off 3 bases at V and 3 bases at J, with 18 bases between the two ends. The CDR3 region is CASSQRLRHSLYEQYF. In DNA, the CDR3 is TGCGCCAGCAGCCAGCGGCTGCGACATTCGCTCTACGAGCAGTACTTC.

In its sample, this clonotype was seen a few times. The chain uses TRBV12-3 or TRBV12-4 and TRBJ1-5; TRBD1 might be the D (5 bases). This CDR3 comprises 13 residues. V was cut by 6 bases and J by 9 bases, with 15 bases left in between. CDR3 DNA: TGTGCCAGCAGCATCCTCGCCCAGGGGCCCCAGCATTTT. It yields the protein CASSILAQGPQHF.

This clonotype was recorded many times. The CDR3 DNA reads TGTGCCAGCAGCCCTATAGCGGGGGGTGTAGGGACGCAGTATTTT. The encoded protein is CASSPIAGGVGTQYF. This sequence joins TRBV12-3 or TRBV12-4 and TRBJ2-3; TRBD2 aligns across 10 bases. The junction had 12 bases not matched to a gene; V was cut back by 6 bases and J by 9 bases. The CDR3 is 15 residues long.

This clonotype showed up many times. V gene TRBV7-6 combines with J gene TRBJ2-3; perhaps D is TRBD1 or TRBD2 (6 bases each). V lost 8 bases to trimming and J lost 2 bases, with 8 bases between them. This CDR3 is built from 12 residues. Germline assignment: CDR1 SGHVS and CDR2 FNYEAQ. The DNA for the CDR3 is TGTGCCAGCGGGGGGCACACAGATACGCAGTATTTT. It encodes CASGGHTDTQYF.

CDR3 coding DNA: TGTGCCAGCAGTGTAACCGGGACAGGGTCCTCTAGTACGCAGTATTTT. Residues: CASSVTGTGSSSTQYF. This rearrangement joins TRBV6-5 to TRBJ2-3; TRBD1 matches at 9 bases. Germline CDR1 MNHEY, CDR2 SVGAGI. CDR3 length: 16 residues. V lost 5 bases and J lost 8; bases outside the gene matches: 14.

The chain combines TRBV28 with TRBJ2-2; 12 bases align to TRBD2. Unmatched junction bases numbered 7, after V lost 5 bases and J lost 0 bases. Germline V lookup: CDR1 MDHEN, CDR2 SYDVKM. The CDR3 is 18 amino acids. CDR3 sequence reads: CASSGLAGTSANTGELFF. DNA of the CDR3: TGTGCCAGCAGTGGACTAGCGGGGACCTCCGCGAACACCGGGGAGCTGTTTTTT.